What follows is one T cell receptor (beta chain) and its context. In germline, CDR1 is SQVTM, CDR2 ANQGSEA. Deletions cut 4 bases from V and 0 bases from J, with 8 bases between. This CDR3 is built from 13 residues. These data are taken from a study of Ad26.COV2.S vaccination and SARS-CoV-2 variants. TCRdb's copy holds only in-frame clones and misses some; the assay was immunoSEQ multiplex PCR. The sample contains roughly 320,000 clones, more than 70% of which appear only once. The treatment: 15 to 20 received Ad26.COV2.S at low or high dose, single or two shots; roughly five received placebo; per-sample allocation not given. After the first vaccine or placebo injection, samples were drawn on day 63. A Boston adult aged 18-55 years was the donor.

The rearrangement uses TRBV29-1 and TRBJ2-3; possible D gene TRBD1, 5 bases. The source of this sequence is a person aged 18 to 59 who received the Ad26.COV2.S COVID-19 vaccine or a placebo. Sequencing used peripheral blood, obtained in a trial of Ad26.COV2.S vaccine versus placebo. CDR3 nucleotides: TGCAGCGTTGGGGGCCATAGCACAGATACGCAGTATTTT. Translation gives CSVGGHSTDTQYF.